This T cell receptor beta chain was captured in a study of T cell repertoires in cytomegalovirus infection. Turning to the study itself: CMV infection and matching HLA type were both indicated by public TCR beta signatures.

Trimming shortened V by 1 base and J by 3 bases, and 5 bases separated the two germline ends. Looked up from germline, CDR1 is SGHVS and CDR2 is FQNEAQ. CDR3 length: 13 amino acids. In TCRdb, the reads were re-called with MiXCR into one record per CDR3 protein. Of under 200,000 distinct CDR3 sequences in the sample, 8.5% to 10% are singletons; the top ten hold approximately 4.3%. This clonotype was seen ten or more times. Its matching antigen is unknown. Study conclusions and caveats: The ex vivo response was dominated by HLA-C-restricted CMV-specific TCR beta clonotypes.

The sequenced sample consisted of PBMCs. This TCR came from a human donor in good health (CMV status not recorded). Some clones in this sample may be carry-over from other donors' samples. V usage is TRBV7-8 and J usage is TRBJ2-3; no firm D call. The DNA for the CDR3 is TGTGCCAGCAGCTTAGTACCGACAGATACGCAGTATTTT. The encoded protein is CASSLVPTDTQYF. Complete variable domain (other parts from reference TRBV7-8 and TRBJ2-3): GAGVSQSPRYKVAKRGQDVALRCDPISGHVSLFWYQQALGQGPEFLTYFQNEAQLDKSGLPSDRFFAERPEGSVSTLKIQRTQQEDSAVYLCASSLVPTDTQYFGPGTRLTVL.